This T cell receptor (beta chain) was observed in a study of blood T cells in healthy people across ages. Study observations and caveats: More naive CD4+ cells and higher diversity marked long-lived donors relative to aged donors.

Points on this clonotype: Its cognate antigen is unknown.

Trimming cost V 3 bases and J 5 bases, with 13 bases left between them. The germline gives CDR1 DFQATT, CDR2 SNEGSKA (reference sequence). The CDR3 sequence is 13 residues long. Primers used in a second PCR of about 7 to 12 cycles were a sample-barcoded 5' primer and a J-beta primer mix. TCRdb processed the 5' RACE reads anew with MiXCR; each CDR3 protein has one entry. The sample yields about 1,500,000 distinct CDR3 sequences, roughly 40% seen once. Specimen: blood. The TCR was taken from a woman in her late teens or twenties in good health. J is TRBJ1-2 and V is TRBV20-1; TRBD1 might be the D (5 bases). CDR3 DNA sequence: TGCAGTGCTAGCACAGGACGGGGATATGGCTACACCTTC. Its protein product is CSASTGRGYGYTF.